The rows below give T cell receptor beta chains drawn from one sample of a study of T cells in localized non-small cell lung cancer. Sequenced by immunoSEQ multiplex PCR; TCRdb stores in-frame clones only, minus some. This table holds under 20,000 clones, 89% found once. Sequencing was performed on peripheral blood, taken before any cancer treatment. The receptors derive from a man aged 40-75 years with stage I lung adenocarcinoma. CDR3s include the opening cysteine and the closing phenylalanine or tryptophan. A D gene is named only where the DNA matches it firmly. Size is stated for part of the rows, as once, few or many counts, or as a class when the clone is expanded.

NA 15 NA TRBJ2-2 TRBV5-4 TGTGCCAGCAGCTCGAGAGAGGCCAACACCGGGGAGCTGTTTTTT CASSSREANTGELFF
NA 13 NA TRBJ2-1 TRBV19 TGTGCCAGTAGTATACCCCCACACAATGAGCAGTTCTTC CASSIPPHNEQFF
NA 15 TRBD2 TRBJ2-7 TRBV6-5 TGTGCCAGCAGACGAGCGGGAACGGACCCCTACGAGCAGTACTTC CASRRAGTDPYEQYF
NA 18 TRBD2 TRBJ2-1 TRBV9 TGTGCCAGCAGCGACCCGCTGACGGGAGGGCCTTTTAACAATGAGCAGTTCTTC CASSDPLTGGPFNNEQFF
NA 13 NA TRBJ1-1 TRBV5-1 TGCGCCAGCGCCCCCGATGGGTTGATTGAAGCTTTCTTT CASAPDGLIEAFF
NA 13 NA TRBJ1-1 TRBV5-1 TGCGCCAGCACTAAAACCGTGAACACTGAAGCTTTCTTT CASTKTVNTEAFF
NA 16 NA TRBJ2-3 TRBV5-6 TGTGCCAGCAGCTTGGTTGGGGACGCAGACACAGATACGCAGTATTTT CASSLVGDADTDTQYF
few 14 TRBD1 TRBJ1-5 TRBV2 TGTGCCACCAATGGGGAACAGGGGATCCAGCCCCAGCATTTT CATNGEQGIQPQHF
once 15 TRBD1 TRBJ2-7 TRBV11-2 TGTGCCAGCAGCCCAACAGGGGTCCCATCCTACGAGCAGTACTTC CASSPTGVPSYEQYF
once 12 NA TRBJ2-2 TRBV30 TGTGCCTGGGCCCCGTTTCCCGGGGAGCTGTTTTTT CAWAPFPGELFF
NA 14 NA TRBJ1-5 TRBV7-2 TGTGCCAGCAGCTTAGCAGGGGCAGGACAGCCCCAGCATTTT CASSLAGAGQPQHF
NA 13 TRBD1 TRBJ2-1 TRBV30 TGTGCCTGGAGTGTAGGGGCAGGGGGTGAGCAGTTCTTC CAWSVGAGGEQFF
NA 14 NA TRBJ2-5 TRBV5-4 TGTGCCAGCAGCCCGAGCTGGACCCAAGAGACCCAGTACTTC CASSPSWTQETQYF
NA 15 NA TRBJ2-7 TRBV5-8 TGTGCCAGCAGCTTGGACGTAGTCCGGGGTTACGAGCAGTACTTC CASSLDVVRGYEQYF
NA 14 NA TRBJ2-5 TRBV5-6 TGTGCCAGCAGCCCCCCGGGTGGTGGTGGGACCCAGTACTTC CASSPPGGGGTQYF
NA 14 NA TRBJ2-1 TRBV11-3 TGTGCCAGCAGCTTGGACTCTACGGACAATGAGCAGTTCTTC CASSLDSTDNEQFF
NA 15 TRBD2 TRBJ2-7 TRBV9 TGTGCCAGCAGCGTAGAGGCGGGAGGCACCTACGAGCAGTACTTC CASSVEAGGTYEQYF
NA 14 NA TRBJ1-2 TRBV4-2 TGTGCCAGCAGCCACACGGACGCCCTCTATGGCTACACCTTC CASSHTDALYGYTF
NA 12 NA TRBJ1-1 TRBV6-1 TGTGCCAGCAGTCCTAGGACGGCCGAAGCTTTCTTT CASSPRTAEAFF
NA 14 NA TRBJ2-3 TRBV14 TGTGCCAGCAGCCAAGATAACTTGGTAAATACGCAGTATTTT CASSQDNLVNTQYF
NA 14 TRBD1 TRBJ1-4 TRBV7-6 TGTGCCAGCAGCTTACGAGGGGGCGGTGAAAAACTGTTTTTT CASSLRGGGEKLFF
NA 14 NA TRBJ2-7 TRBV4-1 TGCGCCAGCAGCCCGGGACTCGCTTTCAACGAGCAGTACTTC CASSPGLAFNEQYF
NA 13 NA TRBJ1-1 TRBV29-1 TGCAGCGTGGGGGGCGAACTGGTTACTGAAGCTTTCTTT CSVGGELVTEAFF
NA 14 TRBD1 TRBJ1-2 TRBV6-6 TGTGCCAGCAGTTACCGACAGGGACGAGATGGCTACACCTTC CASSYRQGRDGYTF
NA 10 NA TRBJ1-1 TRBV2 TGTGCCGTAGGGGGCACTGAAGCTTTCTTT CAVGGTEAFF
NA 17 NA TRBJ1-2 TRBV28 TGTGCCAGCACTACCCCCCTGGGGGCAGGGGAGGTCTATGGCTACACCTTC CASTTPLGAGEVYGYTF
NA 14 NA TRBJ1-2 TRBV29-1 TGCAGCGTTGCCGGGGGGGCCCCTAACTATGGCTACACCTTC CSVAGGAPNYGYTF
NA 13 NA TRBJ2-7 TRBV27 TGTGCCAGCAGTTCGGGGCTTTTCTACGAGCAGTACTTC CASSSGLFYEQYF
NA 17 TRBD1 TRBJ1-6 TRBV27 TGTGCCAGCAGCCGGGATACAGGGGACTCCTATAATTCACCCCTCCACTTT CASSRDTGDSYNSPLHF
NA 17 NA TRBJ2-7 TRBV7-2 TGTGCCAGCAGCTTAGCTCCCAGGGTCTATTCCGACTACGAGCAGTACTTC CASSLAPRVYSDYEQYF
NA 13 NA TRBJ2-7 TRBV18 TGTGCCAGCTCAGTCGGGCTGGCATGGGAGCAGTACTTC CASSVGLAWEQYF
NA 15 NA TRBJ2-1 TRBV27 TGTGCCAGCAGTTTCCGACAGAGCTCCTACAATGAGCAGTTCTTC CASSFRQSSYNEQFF
NA 17 NA TRBJ2-3 TRBV11-2 TGTGCCAGCAGCCTAGAAGGGGGAGGGGGCATTGGAGATACGCAGTATTTT CASSLEGGGGIGDTQYF
NA 16 TRBD1 TRBJ2-3 TRBV23-1 TGCGCCAGCAGTCAATCCCCGGACAGGGGAACAGATACGCAGTATTTT CASSQSPDRGTDTQYF
NA 16 NA TRBJ2-2 TRBV5-1 TGCGCCAGCAGCTCCCCCCGGGGCGTGGACACCGGGGAGCTGTTTTTT CASSSPRGVDTGELFF
NA 15 NA TRBJ2-5 TRBV11-3 TGTGCCAGCAGCTATAGCCCCACTAGTCGAGAGACCCAGTACTTC CASSYSPTSRETQYF
NA 15 NA TRBJ1-5 TRBV5-1 TGCGCCAGCAGCTTGGCGGCAGGTAGCAATCAGCCCCAGCATTTT CASSLAAGSNQPQHF
NA 15 TRBD1 TRBJ2-3 TRBV5-6 TGTGCCAGCAGCTTTGAAGGGGACAGGACAGATACGCAGTATTTT CASSFEGDRTDTQYF
NA 13 TRBD1 TRBJ2-7 TRBV18 TGTGCCAGCTCAGGGGGACAGGGGGGCGAGCAGTACTTC CASSGGQGGEQYF
NA 19 NA TRBJ1-3 TRBV2 TGTGCCAGCAGTGAAGCGCAACCGGGACGGAAAGCCTCTGGAAACACCATATATTTT CASSEAQPGRKASGNTIYF
NA 14 NA TRBJ1-5 TRBV28 TGTGCCAGCAGTTTACCCGACCGGAATCAGCCCCAGCATTTT CASSLPDRNQPQHF
NA 12 NA TRBJ2-1 TRBV11-2 TGTGCCAGCAGCTTACCCCCAGATGAGCAGTTCTTC CASSLPPDEQFF
NA 13 NA TRBJ2-1 TRBV18 TGTGCCAGCTCACCTCTAGCCCACAATGAGCAGTTCTTC CASSPLAHNEQFF
once 14 NA TRBJ2-3 TRBV5-4 TGTGCCAGCGCCCCGCCCGGGACCACAGATACGCAGTATTTT CASAPPGTTDTQYF
NA 16 NA TRBJ1-6 TRBV30 TGTGCCTGGAGCAAGGGGACAAGCTCCTATAATTCACCCCTCCACTTT CAWSKGTSSYNSPLHF
NA 13 NA TRBJ1-1 TRBV6-5 TGTGCCAGCGATTCTTTGCGGAACACTGAAGCTTTCTTT CASDSLRNTEAFF
NA 13 NA TRBJ1-1 TRBV27 TGTGCCAGTAAATCCCCGAGCGACACTGAAGCTTTCTTT CASKSPSDTEAFF
NA 16 TRBD2 TRBJ2-3 TRBV19 TGTGCCAGTAGTGCCCCCCTAGCGGCTGGTATAGATACGCAGTATTTT CASSAPLAAGIDTQYF
NA 15 NA TRBJ1-6 TRBV19 TGTGCCAGTACTCCTGTCAGCTCCTATAATTCACCCCTCCACTTT CASTPVSSYNSPLHF
NA 16 NA TRBJ2-2 TRBV15 TGTGCCACCAGCAGACGTGTCGGGGGTCACACCGGGGAGCTGTTTTTT CATSRRVGGHTGELFF